A selection of T cell receptor beta chains follows, all from one sample in a study of T cells after yellow fever vaccination. Each CDR3 protein gets one entry after TCRdb re-called the 5' RACE reads with MiXCR. The table has a few hundred thousand distinct CDR3 sequences, around 6.5% seen once. The material was PBMCs, obtained 5 days after the yellow fever booster vaccination. The receptor source for this set is a man aged 30 to 45 who received the YFV17D yellow fever vaccine. CDR3s include the opening cysteine and the closing phenylalanine or tryptophan. Fields, in order: CDR3 protein, CDR3 DNA, clone size, D gene, J gene, V gene. D genes are given only for firm matches. Part of the rows lack a size; the others show once, few, many or a class for expanded clones.

CDR3: CASSGYRVENEQFF
DNA: TGTGCCAGCAGTGGATACAGGGTTGAGAATGAGCAGTTCTTC
size: few
D: .
J: TRBJ2-1
V: TRBV27

CDR3: CASSLAGTGGANEQFF
DNA: TGTGCCAGCAGCTTAGCGGGAACGGGAGGAGCCAATGAGCAGTTCTTC
size: few
D: TRBD2
J: TRBJ2-1
V: TRBV7-2

CDR3: CASSVGIGTRHEQYF
DNA: TGTGCCAGCAGCGTAGGAATAGGAACGCGCCACGAGCAGTACTTC
size: .
D: .
J: TRBJ2-7
V: TRBV9

CDR3: CATQGALNQPQHF
DNA: TGTGCCACTCAGGGGGCTCTCAATCAGCCCCAGCATTTT
size: .
D: TRBD1
J: TRBJ1-5
V: TRBV10-3

CDR3: CASSPSLNEQFF
DNA: TGTGCCAGCAGCCCATCTTTAAATGAGCAGTTCTTC
size: .
D: .
J: TRBJ2-1
V: TRBV7-2

CDR3: CASSYPDAVQETQYF
DNA: TGTGCCAGCAGTTACCCGGACGCCGTGCAAGAGACCCAGTACTTC
size: few
D: .
J: TRBJ2-5
V: TRBV6-2/TRBV6-3

CDR3: CSAISNSGANVLTF
DNA: TGCAGTGCTATTTCAAACTCTGGGGCCAACGTCCTGACTTTC
size: .
D: .
J: TRBJ2-6
V: TRBV20-1

CDR3: CASSHRGQGNQPQHF
DNA: TGTGCCAGCAGCCACAGAGGCCAGGGCAATCAGCCCCAGCATTTT
size: few
D: .
J: TRBJ1-5
V: TRBV12-3/TRBV12-4

CDR3: CSARVGGLTMGTQYF
DNA: TGCAGTGCTAGAGTAGGAGGGTTAACAATGGGTACGCAGTATTTT
size: few
D: .
J: TRBJ2-3
V: TRBV20-1

CDR3: CASSPQLAWNEQFF
DNA: TGTGCCAGCAGCCCCCAACTAGCGTGGAATGAGCAGTTCTTC
size: .
D: TRBD2
J: TRBJ2-1
V: TRBV3-1

CDR3: CASSPPRTNTGELFF
DNA: TGTGCCAGCAGTCCCCCGCGGACGAACACCGGGGAGCTGTTTTTT
size: .
D: .
J: TRBJ2-2
V: TRBV6-2/TRBV6-3

CDR3: CASSAGTKINYNEQFF
DNA: TGTGCCAGCAGTGCTGGGACTAAGATAAACTACAATGAGCAGTTCTTC
size: .
D: TRBD2
J: TRBJ2-1
V: TRBV6-1

CDR3: CASRGLAAGTDTQYF
DNA: TGTGCCAGCAGGGGACTAGCGGCAGGGACAGATACGCAGTATTTT
size: .
D: TRBD2
J: TRBJ2-3
V: TRBV6-1

CDR3: CASSKTGGIGLEQFF
DNA: TGTGCCAGCAGCAAGACAGGGGGCATAGGTCTAGAGCAGTTCTTC
size: many
D: TRBD1
J: TRBJ2-1
V: TRBV7-9

CDR3: CATTGTSETYEQYF
DNA: TGTGCCACCACCGGGACTAGCGAAACCTACGAGCAGTACTTC
size: few
D: TRBD2
J: TRBJ2-7
V: TRBV6-1

CDR3: CSVEGGGSIEQYF
DNA: TGCAGCGTTGAGGGGGGCGGTTCAATTGAGCAGTACTTC
size: many
D: .
J: TRBJ2-7
V: TRBV29-1

CDR3: CAYSGTQETQYF
DNA: TGTGCCTATAGCGGCACCCAAGAGACCCAGTACTTC
size: .
D: .
J: TRBJ2-5
V: TRBV30

CDR3: CASSETHRGLYNEQFF
DNA: TGTGCCAGCAGTGAGACCCACAGGGGGCTATACAATGAGCAGTTCTTC
size: .
D: TRBD1
J: TRBJ2-1
V: TRBV25-1

CDR3: CASSRSGSPYNEQFF
DNA: TGTGCCAGCTCTCGTAGCGGGAGTCCCTACAATGAGCAGTTCTTC
size: few
D: TRBD2
J: TRBJ2-1
V: TRBV18

CDR3: CASIRTSGAGGLGEQFF
DNA: TGTGCCAGCATCAGAACTAGCGGGGCCGGGGGATTGGGAGAGCAGTTCTTC
size: few
D: TRBD2
J: TRBJ2-1
V: TRBV7-2

CDR3: CASSLYTGIPYEQYF
DNA: TGTGCCAGCAGCTTATATACAGGGATTCCCTACGAGCAGTACTTC
size: few
D: .
J: TRBJ2-7
V: TRBV7-2

CDR3: CASSHREATYEQYF
DNA: TGTGCCAGCAGCCACAGGGAGGCTACGTACGAGCAGTACTTC
size: .
D: .
J: TRBJ2-7
V: TRBV7-9

CDR3: CASSSGERGLAGIGELFF
DNA: TGTGCCAGCAGTTCGGGGGAGAGGGGACTAGCGGGAATCGGGGAGCTGTTTTTT
size: few
D: TRBD2
J: TRBJ2-2
V: TRBV12-3/TRBV12-4

CDR3: CASSFRREVDEQYF
DNA: TGTGCCAGCAGTTTTAGGCGGGAGGTGGACGAGCAGTACTTC
size: many
D: TRBD2
J: TRBJ2-7
V: TRBV12-3/TRBV12-4

CDR3: CASSLEQETQYF
DNA: TGCGCCAGCAGCTTGGAGCAAGAGACCCAGTACTTC
size: many
D: .
J: TRBJ2-5
V: TRBV5-1

CDR3: CSAPVLAGWNEQFF
DNA: TGCAGTGCTCCGGTGCTAGCGGGATGGAATGAGCAGTTCTTC
size: few
D: TRBD2
J: TRBJ2-1
V: TRBV20-1

CDR3: CSARDTSGGNEQFF
DNA: TGCAGTGCTAGAGATACTAGCGGGGGCAATGAGCAGTTCTTC
size: many
D: TRBD2
J: TRBJ2-1
V: TRBV20-1

CDR3: CASSYLRGYEQYF
DNA: TGTGCCAGCAGTTATCTTCGGGGATACGAGCAGTACTTC
size: few
D: .
J: TRBJ2-7
V: TRBV28

CDR3: CASSSGTYYGYTF
DNA: TGTGCCAGCAGCTCTGGGACCTACTATGGCTACACCTTC
size: .
D: .
J: TRBJ1-2
V: TRBV5-4

CDR3: CASSRQRTDTQYF
DNA: TGTGCCAGCAGTCGTCAGAGGACAGATACGCAGTATTTT
size: many
D: .
J: TRBJ2-3
V: TRBV27

CDR3: CASSLEGLAGVWGETQYF
DNA: TGTGCCAGCAGCTTAGAAGGCCTAGCGGGAGTATGGGGAGAGACCCAGTACTTC
size: many
D: TRBD2
J: TRBJ2-5
V: TRBV11-2

CDR3: CASSPGLGRPGELFF
DNA: TGTGCCAGCTCACCAGGACTAGGACGACCCGGGGAGCTGTTTTTT
size: .
D: TRBD2
J: TRBJ2-2
V: TRBV18

CDR3: CAISSVNTEAFF
DNA: TGTGCCATCTCCTCAGTAAACACTGAAGCTTTCTTT
size: .
D: .
J: TRBJ1-1
V: TRBV10-3

CDR3: CASSHRTSGYSDTQYF
DNA: TGTGCCAGCAGCCATCGGACTAGCGGGTACTCGGATACGCAGTATTTT
size: .
D: TRBD2
J: TRBJ2-3
V: TRBV14

CDR3: CATGLPGRAGEQYF
DNA: TGTGCCACCGGACTTCCAGGCAGGGCGGGCGAGCAGTACTTC
size: .
D: .
J: TRBJ2-7
V: TRBV15

CDR3: CCASTLADPGYNEQFF
DNA: TGCTGTGCTTCCACTTTAGCGGACCCGGGGTACAATGAGCAGTTCTTC
size: .
D: .
J: TRBJ2-1
V: TRBV20-1

CDR3: CSVRGGMRNEQFF
DNA: TGCAGCGTTCGTGGCGGGATGCGGAATGAGCAGTTCTTC
size: .
D: .
J: TRBJ2-1
V: TRBV29-1

CDR3: CASSYTTDTQYF
DNA: TGTGCCAGCAGTTACACCACAGATACGCAGTATTTT
size: many
D: .
J: TRBJ2-3
V: TRBV6-2/TRBV6-3

CDR3: CATGTATYNEQFF
DNA: TGTGCCACCGGGACAGCTACCTACAATGAGCAGTTCTTC
size: few
D: TRBD1
J: TRBJ2-1
V: TRBV7-2

CDR3: CATKETSGVNEQFF
DNA: TGTGCCACCAAGGAGACTAGCGGGGTCAATGAGCAGTTCTTC
size: few
D: TRBD2
J: TRBJ2-1
V: TRBV10-3

CDR3: CSALSPSGERDTQYF
DNA: TGCAGTGCTCTATCCCCGTCCGGGGAGAGAGATACGCAGTATTTT
size: few
D: .
J: TRBJ2-3
V: TRBV20-1

CDR3: CASSQLRDRGLEQYF
DNA: TGTGCCAGCAGTCAGCTCCGGGACAGGGGGCTCGAGCAGTACTTC
size: .
D: TRBD1
J: TRBJ2-7
V: TRBV6-2/TRBV6-3

CDR3: CASSFGQLSGANVLTF
DNA: TGCGCCAGCAGCTTTGGACAACTCTCTGGGGCCAACGTCCTGACTTTC
size: many
D: .
J: TRBJ2-6
V: TRBV5-1

CDR3: CASSLGRINEQFF
DNA: TGTGCCAGCTCTCTGGGACGGATCAATGAGCAGTTCTTC
size: .
D: .
J: TRBJ2-1
V: TRBV7-6

CDR3: CASGLETGGAFFGYTF
DNA: TGTGCTAGTGGTTTGGAAACGGGGGGGGCCTTCTTTGGCTACACCTTC
size: .
D: .
J: TRBJ1-2
V: TRBV12-5

CDR3: CASSQEGGANTGELFF
DNA: TGCGCCAGCAGCCAGGAGGGGGGGGCGAACACCGGGGAGCTGTTTTTT
size: few
D: .
J: TRBJ2-2
V: TRBV5-1

CDR3: CASLWDRAETQYF
DNA: TGTGCCAGCCTGTGGGACAGGGCTGAGACCCAGTACTTC
size: few
D: TRBD1
J: TRBJ2-5
V: TRBV12-3/TRBV12-4

CDR3: CASSDPRGDRTQHF
DNA: TGTGCCAGCTCAGACCCCCGGGGCGACCGGACCCAGCATTTT
size: .
D: .
J: TRBJ1-5
V: TRBV18

CDR3: CASSQLTGTGVPNTGELFF
DNA: TGCGCCAGCAGCCAACTAACCGGGACAGGGGTACCGAACACCGGGGAGCTGTTTTTT
size: few
D: TRBD1
J: TRBJ2-2
V: TRBV4-3

CDR3: CASSLAGTPSYEQYF
DNA: TGTGCCAGCAGTTTAGCCGGCACCCCCTCCTACGAGCAGTACTTC
size: .
D: .
J: TRBJ2-7
V: TRBV12-3/TRBV12-4

CDR3: CASSMAGAQPQHF
DNA: TGTGCCAGTAGTATGGCTGGGGCACAGCCCCAGCATTTT
size: few
D: .
J: TRBJ1-5
V: TRBV19

CDR3: CASRQGVEQFF
DNA: TGTGCCAGCCGACAAGGAGTTGAGCAGTTCTTC
size: .
D: .
J: TRBJ2-1
V: TRBV12-3/TRBV12-4

CDR3: CASTRSGRFNNEQFF
DNA: TGTGCCAGCACCCGTAGCGGGAGATTTAACAATGAGCAGTTCTTC
size: many
D: TRBD2
J: TRBJ2-1
V: TRBV12-3/TRBV12-4

CDR3: CASSLVRTTSTDTQYF
DNA: TGTGCCAGCAGCTTAGTGCGGACGACTAGCACAGATACGCAGTATTTT
size: .
D: .
J: TRBJ2-3
V: TRBV7-9

CDR3: CSTRVGSTDTQYF
DNA: TGCAGTACGAGGGTGGGGAGCACAGATACGCAGTATTTT
size: few
D: .
J: TRBJ2-3
V: TRBV20-1